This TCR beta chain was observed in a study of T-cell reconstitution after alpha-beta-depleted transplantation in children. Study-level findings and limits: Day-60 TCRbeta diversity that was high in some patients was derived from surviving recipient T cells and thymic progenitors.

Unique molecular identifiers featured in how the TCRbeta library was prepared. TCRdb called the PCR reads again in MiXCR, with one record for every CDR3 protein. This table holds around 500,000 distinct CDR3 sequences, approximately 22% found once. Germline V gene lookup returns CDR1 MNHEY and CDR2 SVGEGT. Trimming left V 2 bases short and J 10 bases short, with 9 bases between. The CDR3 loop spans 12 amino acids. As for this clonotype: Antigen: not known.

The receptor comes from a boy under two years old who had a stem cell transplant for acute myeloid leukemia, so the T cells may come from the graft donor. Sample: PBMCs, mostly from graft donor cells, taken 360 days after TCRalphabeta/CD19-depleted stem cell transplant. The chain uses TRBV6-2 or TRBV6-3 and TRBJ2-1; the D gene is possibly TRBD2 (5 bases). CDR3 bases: TGTGCCAGCAGTTACCCGGGGAGAGAGCAGTTCTTC. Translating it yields CASSYPGREQFF.